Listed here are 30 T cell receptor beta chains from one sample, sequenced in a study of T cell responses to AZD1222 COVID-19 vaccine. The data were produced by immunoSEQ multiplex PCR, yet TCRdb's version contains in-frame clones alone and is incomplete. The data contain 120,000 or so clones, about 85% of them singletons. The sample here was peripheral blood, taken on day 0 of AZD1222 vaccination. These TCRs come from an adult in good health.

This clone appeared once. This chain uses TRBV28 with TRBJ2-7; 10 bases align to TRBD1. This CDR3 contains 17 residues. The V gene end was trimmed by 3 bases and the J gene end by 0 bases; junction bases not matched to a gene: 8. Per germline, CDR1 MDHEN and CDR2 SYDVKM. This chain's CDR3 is CASSFSPGQGNSYEQYF. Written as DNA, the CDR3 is TGTGCCAGCAGTTTTTCGCCGGGACAGGGGAACTCCTACGAGCAGTACTTC.

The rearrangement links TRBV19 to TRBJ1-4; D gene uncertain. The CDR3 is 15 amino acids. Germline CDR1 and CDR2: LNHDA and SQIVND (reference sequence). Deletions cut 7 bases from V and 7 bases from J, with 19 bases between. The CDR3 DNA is TGTGCCAGTACCCTCGGGCCCGGGGATGGTGAAAAACTGTTTTTT. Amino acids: CASTLGPGDGEKLFF.

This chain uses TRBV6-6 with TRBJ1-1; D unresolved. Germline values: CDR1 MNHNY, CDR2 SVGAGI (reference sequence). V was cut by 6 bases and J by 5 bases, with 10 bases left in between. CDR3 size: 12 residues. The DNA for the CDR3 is TGTGCCAGCAGCAGTTTGGGAACTGAAGCTTTCTTT. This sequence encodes CASSSLGTEAFF.

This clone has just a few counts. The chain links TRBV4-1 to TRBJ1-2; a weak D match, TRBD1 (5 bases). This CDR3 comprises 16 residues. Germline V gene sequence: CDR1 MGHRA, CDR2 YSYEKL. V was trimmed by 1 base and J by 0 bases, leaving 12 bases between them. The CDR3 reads CASSQVRGSTNYGYTF. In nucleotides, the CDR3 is TGCGCCAGCAGCCAAGTAAGGGGATCTACTAACTATGGCTACACCTTC.

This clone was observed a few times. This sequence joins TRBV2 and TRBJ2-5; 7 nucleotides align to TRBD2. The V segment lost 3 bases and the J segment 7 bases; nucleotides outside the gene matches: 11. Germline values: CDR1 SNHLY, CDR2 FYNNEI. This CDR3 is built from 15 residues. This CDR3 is CASSEGLASGGTQYF. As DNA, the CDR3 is TGTGCCAGCAGTGAGGGGTTGGCTAGCGGAGGGACCCAGTACTTC. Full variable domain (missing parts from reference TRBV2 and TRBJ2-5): EPEVTQTPSHQVTQMGQEVILRCVPISNHLYFYWYRQILGQKVEFLVSFYNNEISEKSEIFDDQFSVERPDGSNFTLKIRSTKLEDSAMYFCASSEGLASGGTQYFGPGTRLLVL.

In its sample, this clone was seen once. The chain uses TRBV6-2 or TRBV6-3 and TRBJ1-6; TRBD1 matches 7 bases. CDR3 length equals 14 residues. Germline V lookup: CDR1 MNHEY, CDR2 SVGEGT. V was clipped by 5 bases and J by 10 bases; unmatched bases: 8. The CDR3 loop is CASSPRQGGSPLHF. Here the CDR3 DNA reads TGTGCCAGCAGTCCGAGACAGGGTGGGTCACCCCTCCACTTT.

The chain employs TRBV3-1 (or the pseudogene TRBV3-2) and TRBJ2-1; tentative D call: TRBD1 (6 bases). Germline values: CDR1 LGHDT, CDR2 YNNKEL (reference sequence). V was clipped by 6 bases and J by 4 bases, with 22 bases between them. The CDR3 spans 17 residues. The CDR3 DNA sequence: TGTGCCAGCAGACCGAGACAGGCCCTGGTGGGATACAATGAGCAGTTCTTC. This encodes CASRPRQALVGYNEQFF.

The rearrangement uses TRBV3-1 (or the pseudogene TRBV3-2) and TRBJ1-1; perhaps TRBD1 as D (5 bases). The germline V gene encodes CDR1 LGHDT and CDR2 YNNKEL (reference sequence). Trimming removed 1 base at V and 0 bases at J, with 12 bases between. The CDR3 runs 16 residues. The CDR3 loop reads CASSQAAGLMNTEAFF. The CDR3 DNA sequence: TGTGCCAGCAGCCAAGCGGCGGGACTCATGAACACTGAAGCTTTCTTT.

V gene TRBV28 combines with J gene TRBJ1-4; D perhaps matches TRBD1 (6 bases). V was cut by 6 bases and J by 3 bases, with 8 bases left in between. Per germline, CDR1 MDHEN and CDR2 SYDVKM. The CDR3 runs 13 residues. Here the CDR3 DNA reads TGTGCCAGCAGGCGACAGGCTAATGAAAAACTGTTTTTT. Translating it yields CASRRQANEKLFF.

The CDR3 nucleotides are TGCGCCAGCAGCCAAGATTTGGAGGGATTTAATTCACCCCTCCACTTT. It translates to CASSQDLEGFNSPLHF. The chain couples TRBV4-3 to TRBJ1-6, with D unresolved. Trimming shortened V by 0 bases and J by 6 bases, and 12 bases separated the two germline ends. Per the germline V gene, CDR1 is LGHNA and CDR2 is YSLEER. This CDR3 has 16 residues.

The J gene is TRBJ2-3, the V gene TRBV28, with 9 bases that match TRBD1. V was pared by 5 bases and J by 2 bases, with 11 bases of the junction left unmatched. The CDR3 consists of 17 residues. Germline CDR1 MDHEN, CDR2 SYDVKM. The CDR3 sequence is CASSGTGKRRPTDTQYF. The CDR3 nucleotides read TGTGCCAGCAGTGGGACAGGGAAACGCCGCCCCACAGATACGCAGTATTTT.

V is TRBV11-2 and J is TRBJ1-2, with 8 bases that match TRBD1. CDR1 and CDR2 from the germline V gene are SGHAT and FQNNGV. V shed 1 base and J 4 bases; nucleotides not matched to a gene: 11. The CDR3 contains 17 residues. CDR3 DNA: TGTGCCAGCAGCTTAGTTGGGACAGGCAGGGAGGGCTATGGCTACACCTTC. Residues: CASSLVGTGREGYGYTF.

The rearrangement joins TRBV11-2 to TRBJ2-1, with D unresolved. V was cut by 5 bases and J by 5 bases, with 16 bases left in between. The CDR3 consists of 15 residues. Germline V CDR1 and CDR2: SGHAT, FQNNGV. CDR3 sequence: CASSLGPGANNEQFF. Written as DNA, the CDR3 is TGTGCCAGCAGCCTGGGTCCGGGCGCCAACAATGAGCAGTTCTTC.

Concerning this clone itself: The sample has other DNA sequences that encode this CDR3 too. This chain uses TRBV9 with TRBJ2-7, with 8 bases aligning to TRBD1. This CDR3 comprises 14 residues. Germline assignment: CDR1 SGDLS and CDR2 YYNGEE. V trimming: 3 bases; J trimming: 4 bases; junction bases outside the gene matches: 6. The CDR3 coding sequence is TGTGCCAGCAGCGCCGGGACAGGAGGGTACGAGCAGTACTTC. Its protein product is CASSAGTGGYEQYF. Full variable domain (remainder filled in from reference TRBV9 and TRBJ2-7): DSGVTQTPKHLITATGQRVTLRCSPRSGDLSVYWYQQSLDQGLQFLIQYYNGEERAKGNILERFSAQQFPDLHSELNLSSLELGDSALYFCASSAGTGGYEQYFGPGTRLTVT.

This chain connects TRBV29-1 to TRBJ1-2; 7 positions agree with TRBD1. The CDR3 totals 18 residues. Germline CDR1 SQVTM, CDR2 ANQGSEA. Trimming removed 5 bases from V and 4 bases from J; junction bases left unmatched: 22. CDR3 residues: CSVLQRIKTGKIRYGYTF. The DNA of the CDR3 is TGCAGCGTTCTTCAACGAATAAAGACAGGGAAGATCCGCTATGGCTACACCTTC.

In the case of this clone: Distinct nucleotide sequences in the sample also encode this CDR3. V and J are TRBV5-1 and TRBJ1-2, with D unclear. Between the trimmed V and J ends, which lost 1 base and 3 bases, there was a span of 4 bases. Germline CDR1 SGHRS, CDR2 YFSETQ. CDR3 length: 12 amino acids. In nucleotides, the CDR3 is TGCGCCAGCAGCTTGACCGACTATGGCTACACCTTC. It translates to CASSLTDYGYTF.

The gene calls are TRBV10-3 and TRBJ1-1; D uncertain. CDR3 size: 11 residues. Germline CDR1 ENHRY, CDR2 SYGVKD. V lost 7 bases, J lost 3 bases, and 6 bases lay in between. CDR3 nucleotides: TGTGCCATCAAAGCAGACACTGAAGCTTTCTTT. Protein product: CAIKADTEAFF.

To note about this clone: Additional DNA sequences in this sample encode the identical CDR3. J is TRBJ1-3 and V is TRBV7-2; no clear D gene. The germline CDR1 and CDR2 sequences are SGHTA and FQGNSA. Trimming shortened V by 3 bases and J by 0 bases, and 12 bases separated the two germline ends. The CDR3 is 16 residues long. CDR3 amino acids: CASSLARGRSGNTIYF. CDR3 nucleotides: TGTGCCAGCAGCTTGGCAAGAGGTCGCTCTGGAAACACCATATATTTT.

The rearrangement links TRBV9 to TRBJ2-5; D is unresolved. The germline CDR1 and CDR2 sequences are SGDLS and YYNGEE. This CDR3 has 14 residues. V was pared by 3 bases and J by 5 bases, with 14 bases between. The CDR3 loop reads CASSDGRVGETQYF. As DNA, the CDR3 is TGTGCCAGCAGCGACGGTAGGGTCGGGGAGACCCAGTACTTC. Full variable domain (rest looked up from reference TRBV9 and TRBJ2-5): DSGVTQTPKHLITATGQRVTLRCSPRSGDLSVYWYQQSLDQGLQFLIQYYNGEERAKGNILERFSAQQFPDLHSELNLSSLELGDSALYFCASSDGRVGETQYFGPGTRLLVL.

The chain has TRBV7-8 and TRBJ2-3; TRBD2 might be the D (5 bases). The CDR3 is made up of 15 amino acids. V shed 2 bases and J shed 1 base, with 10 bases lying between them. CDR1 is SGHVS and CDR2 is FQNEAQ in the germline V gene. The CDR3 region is CASSLLEGGTDTQYF. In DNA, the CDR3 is TGTGCCAGCAGCTTACTAGAGGGAGGCACAGATACGCAGTATTTT.

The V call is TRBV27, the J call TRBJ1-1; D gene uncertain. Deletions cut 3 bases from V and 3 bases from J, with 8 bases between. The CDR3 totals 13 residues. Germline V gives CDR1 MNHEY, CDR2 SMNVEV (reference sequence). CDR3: CASSFIADTEAFF. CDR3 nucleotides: TGTGCCAGCAGTTTTATTGCGGACACTGAAGCTTTCTTT.

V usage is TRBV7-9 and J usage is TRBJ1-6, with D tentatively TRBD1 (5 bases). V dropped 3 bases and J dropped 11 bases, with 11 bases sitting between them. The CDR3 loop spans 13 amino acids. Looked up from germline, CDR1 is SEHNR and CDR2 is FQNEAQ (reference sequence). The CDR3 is CASSFQGEAPLHF. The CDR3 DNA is TGTGCCAGCAGCTTTCAGGGAGAAGCACCCCTCCACTTT.

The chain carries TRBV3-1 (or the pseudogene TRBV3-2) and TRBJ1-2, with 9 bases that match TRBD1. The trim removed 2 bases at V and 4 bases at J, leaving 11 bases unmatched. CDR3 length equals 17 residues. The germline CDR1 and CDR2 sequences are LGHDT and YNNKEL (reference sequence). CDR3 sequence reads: CASSQREPGQGLYGYTF. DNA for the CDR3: TGTGCCAGCAGCCAAAGGGAACCGGGACAGGGACTCTATGGCTACACCTTC.

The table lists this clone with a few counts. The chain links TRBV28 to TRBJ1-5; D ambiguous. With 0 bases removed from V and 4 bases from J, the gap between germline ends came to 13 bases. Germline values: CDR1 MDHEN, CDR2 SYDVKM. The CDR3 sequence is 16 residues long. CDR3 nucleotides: TGTGCCAGCAGTTTATGGACGGACGGGGAAAATCAGCCCCAGCATTTT. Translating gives CASSLWTDGENQPQHF.

The CDR3 nucleotides read TGTGCCAGCAGTCCGACCCGAGATCGGCCCCAGCATTTT. Translated: CASSPTRDRPQHF. The chain joins TRBV28 to TRBJ1-5, with D uncertain. The CDR3 totals 13 residues. Trimming removed 5 bases at V and 9 bases at J, with 14 bases between. CDR1 and CDR2 from the germline V gene are MDHEN and SYDVKM.

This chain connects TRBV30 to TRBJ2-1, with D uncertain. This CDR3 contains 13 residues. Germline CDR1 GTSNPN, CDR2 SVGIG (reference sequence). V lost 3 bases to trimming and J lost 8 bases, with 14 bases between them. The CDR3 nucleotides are TGTGCCTGGAGCTACCGGGCCCCCCATGAGCAGTTCTTC. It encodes CAWSYRAPHEQFF.

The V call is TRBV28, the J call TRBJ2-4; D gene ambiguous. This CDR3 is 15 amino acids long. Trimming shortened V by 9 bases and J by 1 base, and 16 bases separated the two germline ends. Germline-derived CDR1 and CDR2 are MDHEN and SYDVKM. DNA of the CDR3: TGTGCCAGTAGAGTGTTGGGTCCGGCCAAAAACATTCAGTACTTC. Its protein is CASRVLGPAKNIQYF.

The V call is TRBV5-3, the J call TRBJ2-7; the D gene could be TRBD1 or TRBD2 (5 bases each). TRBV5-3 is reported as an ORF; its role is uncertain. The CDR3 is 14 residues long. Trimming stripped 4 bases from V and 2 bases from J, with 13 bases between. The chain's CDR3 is CARSDRGAAYEQYF. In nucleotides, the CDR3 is TGTGCCAGAAGCGACCGAGGGGCTGCCTACGAGCAGTACTTC.

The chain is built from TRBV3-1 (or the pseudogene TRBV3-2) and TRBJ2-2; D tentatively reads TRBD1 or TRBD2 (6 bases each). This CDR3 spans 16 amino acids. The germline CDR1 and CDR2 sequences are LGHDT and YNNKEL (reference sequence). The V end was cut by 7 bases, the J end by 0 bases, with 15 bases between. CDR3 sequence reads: CASTQLGGTNTGELFF. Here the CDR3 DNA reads TGTGCCAGCACCCAGCTAGGGGGGACGAACACCGGGGAGCTGTTTTTT.

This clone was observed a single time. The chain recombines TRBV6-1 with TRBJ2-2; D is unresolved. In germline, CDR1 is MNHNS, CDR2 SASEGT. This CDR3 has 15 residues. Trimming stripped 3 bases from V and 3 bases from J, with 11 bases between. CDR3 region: CASSDWVKDTGELFF. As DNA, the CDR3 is TGTGCCAGCAGTGATTGGGTTAAGGACACCGGGGAGCTGTTTTTT.